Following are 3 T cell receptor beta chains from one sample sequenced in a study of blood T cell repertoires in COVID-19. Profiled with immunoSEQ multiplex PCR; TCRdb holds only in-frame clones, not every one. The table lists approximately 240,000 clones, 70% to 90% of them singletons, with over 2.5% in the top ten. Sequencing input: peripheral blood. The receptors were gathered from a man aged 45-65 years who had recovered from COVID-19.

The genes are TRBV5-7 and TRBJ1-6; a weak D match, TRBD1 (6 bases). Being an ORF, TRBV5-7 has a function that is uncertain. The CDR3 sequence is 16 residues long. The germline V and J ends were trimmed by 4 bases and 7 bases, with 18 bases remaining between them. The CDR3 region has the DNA TGTGCCAGCAGCCCTGACAGGAAGGGTGGGAATTCACCCCTCCACTTT. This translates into CASSPDRKGGNSPLHF.

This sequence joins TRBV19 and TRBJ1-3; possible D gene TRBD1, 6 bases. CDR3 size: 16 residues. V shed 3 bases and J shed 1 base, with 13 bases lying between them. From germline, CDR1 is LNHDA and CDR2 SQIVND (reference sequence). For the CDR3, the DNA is TGTGCCAGTAGTATCGGACAGACGGAGTCTGGAAACACCATATATTTT. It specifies CASSIGQTESGNTIYF.

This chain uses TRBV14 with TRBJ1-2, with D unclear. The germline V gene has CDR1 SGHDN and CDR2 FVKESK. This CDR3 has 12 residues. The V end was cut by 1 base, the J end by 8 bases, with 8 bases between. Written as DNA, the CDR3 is TGTGCCAGCAGCCAAGTAAGCGGCGGCTACACCTTC. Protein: CASSQVSGGYTF.